Each of the 5 T cell receptor beta chains below was sequenced from the same sample in a study of T cells after yellow fever vaccination. TCRdb passed the 5' RACE reads through MiXCR, listing each CDR3 protein once. Among 300,000 or so distinct CDR3 sequences listed, roughly 13% were seen once. The starting material was CD4+ T cells sorted from PBMCs, obtained 45 days after the yellow fever booster vaccination. Receptor source: a man aged 25 to 40 who received the YFV17D yellow fever vaccine.

The chain couples TRBV20-1 to TRBJ2-7, with 10 bases aligning to TRBD1. The trim removed 2 bases at V and 7 bases at J, leaving 11 bases unmatched. Germline CDR1 and CDR2: DFQATT and SNEGSKA (reference sequence). This CDR3 contains 15 residues. The CDR3 DNA sequence: TGCAGTGCTAGACCCGGGACAGGGGCCTCCTGGGAGCAGTACTTC. Its translation: CSARPGTGASWEQYF.

This clonotype was counted between two and nine times. This sequence joins TRBV20-1 and TRBJ2-7; D is possibly TRBD2 (5 bases). V lost 0 bases, J lost 0 bases, and 9 bases lay in between. The CDR3 has 14 residues. Germline CDR1 DFQATT, CDR2 SNEGSKA (reference sequence). The CDR3, as DNA: TGCAGTGCTAGAGATTTAGACTACTCCTACGAGCAGTACTTC. Its protein product is CSARDLDYSYEQYF.

This clonotype was seen more than once but under ten times. The chain links TRBV29-1 to TRBJ2-1; 13 bases fit TRBD2. The CDR3 has 14 residues. V shed 2 bases and J 9 bases; nucleotides not matched to a gene: 4. In germline, CDR1 is SQVTM, CDR2 ANQGSEA. CDR3 in DNA: TGCAGCGTTGAAAGGGGACTAGCGGGAAGTGAGCAGTTCTTC. Translation gives CSVERGLAGSEQFF.

This clonotype was seen a few times. The chain employs TRBV20-1 and TRBJ1-1; D call uncertain. Germline assignment: CDR1 DFQATT and CDR2 SNEGSKA (reference sequence). V lost 4 bases and J lost 3, with 6 bases in between. The CDR3 has 11 amino acids. Written as DNA, the CDR3 is TGCAGTGCTATACGATACACTGAAGCTTTCTTT. Residues: CSAIRYTEAFF.

The chain recombines TRBV29-1 with TRBJ2-1, with a possible D match to TRBD1 (6 bases). The CDR3 has 18 residues. Germline CDR1 is SQVTM and CDR2 is ANQGSEA. The V gene lost 7 bases and the J gene lost 1 base, with 26 bases spanning the gap. The CDR3 sequence is CSAITGPLGYGSYNEQFF. The CDR3 DNA follows: TGCAGCGCTATCACAGGGCCCCTAGGTTACGGGTCCTACAATGAGCAGTTCTTC.